This is a list of T cell receptor beta chains from one sample in a study of T cell changes during pregnancy in multiple sclerosis. Using immunoSEQ multiplex PCR, the repertoire was profiled, and TCRdb retains in-frame clones only, with some absent. This table holds 35,000 to 45,000 clones, 70% to 90% found once. The sequencing here drew on CD8+ T cells from peripheral blood mononuclear cells, taken in the first trimester of pregnancy. The receptors originated from a female donor with multiple sclerosis, enrolled in a pregnancy study. Both conserved end residues are trimmed from each CDR3.

cdr3_aa	v_call	j_call
ASSGVYQEGKLF	TRBV10-2	TRBJ1-4
ASSEAPPLEQY	TRBV6-1	TRBJ2-7
ASSLAPWTGSTEAF	TRBV7-2	TRBJ1-1
ASSAGPAGGYGYT	TRBV9	TRBJ1-2
ASSPDSREEEKLF	TRBV18	TRBJ1-4
ASSLGAAEAF	TRBV7-9	TRBJ1-1
ASSQEPTVPPGELF	TRBV4-3	TRBJ2-2
ASSLEGESNTEAF	TRBV5-5	TRBJ1-1
ASRTGTQLF	TRBV7-6	TRBJ1-4
ASSDGGDTEAF	TRBV25-1	TRBJ1-1
ASSPDRGKDQETQY	TRBV19	TRBJ2-5
AISEDSAYNQPQH	TRBV10-3	TRBJ1-5
ASSSTGGGYGYT	TRBV5-6	TRBJ1-2
ASTPGGAALLAF	TRBV5-6	TRBJ1-1
ASVGGTGELF	TRBV19	TRBJ2-2
ASSWTSGDFDEQY	TRBV7-8	TRBJ2-7
ASSLSYSGYLAKNIQY	TRBV27	TRBJ2-4
ASSFGQSYEQY	TRBV5-6	TRBJ2-7
ATSTRDRSSGGAF	TRBV27	TRBJ1-1
ASGLGGATDTQY	TRBV12-5	TRBJ2-3
ASSHPGQIYEQY	TRBV4-2	TRBJ2-7
SVRVPGNTIY	TRBV29-1	TRBJ1-3
ASGPDSGVRGLT	TRBV7-2	TRBJ2-6
ASSTGQGGGQPQH	TRBV4-2	TRBJ1-5
ASSVQRAGGSTDTQY	TRBV9	TRBJ2-3
ASSLARREQF	TRBV7-9	TRBJ2-1
ASSDGAGDYNEQF	TRBV6-4	TRBJ2-1